This paragraph reports one T cell receptor beta chain. This sample was taken from a study of cytomegalovirus exposure and HLA in healthy donors. The PCR employed 60 Vbeta primers together with 13 Jbeta primers. Clones were read by immunoSEQ multiplex PCR, and TCRdb kept only the in-frame ones, dropping some. The sample holds 90,000 to 140,000 clones, approximately 14% seen once. The germline V gene encodes CDR1 MDHEN and CDR2 SYDVKM. V was shortened by 5 bases and J by 14 bases, with 15 bases between the two germline ends. CDR3 size: 11 residues. The sequencing input was PBMCs. The rearrangement joins TRBV28 to TRBJ1-2, with TRBD1 as a possible D gene (5 bases). The receptor's source is a female donor in good health and CMV-seronegative. CDR3: CASSQRQIFTF. DNA for the CDR3: TGTGCCAGCAGTCAGCGACAGATTTTTACCTTC.